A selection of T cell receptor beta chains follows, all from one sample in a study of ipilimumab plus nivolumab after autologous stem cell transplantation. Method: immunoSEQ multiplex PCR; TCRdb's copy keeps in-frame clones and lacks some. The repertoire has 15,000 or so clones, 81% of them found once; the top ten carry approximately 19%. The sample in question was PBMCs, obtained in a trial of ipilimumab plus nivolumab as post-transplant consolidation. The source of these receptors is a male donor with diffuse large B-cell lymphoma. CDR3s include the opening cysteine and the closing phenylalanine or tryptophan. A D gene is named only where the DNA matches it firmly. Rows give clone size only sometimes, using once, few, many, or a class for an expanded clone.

cdr3_aa: CASSSNEALYYEQYF
cdr3_nt: TGTGCCAGCAGCTCCAACGAGGCCCTCTACTACGAGCAGTACTTC
j_call: TRBJ2-7
clone_size: few
v_call: TRBV11-2
d_call: -

cdr3_aa: CASSATGSPLHF
cdr3_nt: TGCGCCAGCAGCGCGACAGGTTCACCCCTCCACTTT
j_call: TRBJ1-6
clone_size: -
v_call: TRBV5-1
d_call: -

cdr3_aa: CASSSQQWSPLHF
cdr3_nt: TGTGCCAGCAGCTCTCAACAGTGGTCACCCCTCCACTTT
j_call: TRBJ1-6
clone_size: -
v_call: TRBV11-2
d_call: -

cdr3_aa: CASANEPSGNTIYF
cdr3_nt: TGTGCCAGCGCGAATGAGCCGTCTGGAAACACCATATATTTT
j_call: TRBJ1-3
clone_size: -
v_call: TRBV2
d_call: -

cdr3_aa: CATSRDGLWNSPLHF
cdr3_nt: TGTGCCACCAGCAGAGATGGACTCTGGAACTCACCCCTCCACTTT
j_call: TRBJ1-6
clone_size: -
v_call: TRBV15
d_call: -

cdr3_aa: CASSLVTVHEELFF
cdr3_nt: TGTGCCAGCAGCTTAGTGACAGTCCACGAGGAGCTGTTTTTT
j_call: TRBJ2-2
clone_size: -
v_call: TRBV7-9
d_call: -

cdr3_aa: CASSFFDRGQEKLFF
cdr3_nt: TGTGCCAGCAGCTTTTTTGACAGGGGTCAAGAAAAACTGTTTTTT
j_call: TRBJ1-4
clone_size: once
v_call: TRBV11-2
d_call: TRBD1

cdr3_aa: CAWSVDFREQYF
cdr3_nt: TGTGCCTGGAGTGTAGATTTCAGGGAGCAGTACTTC
j_call: TRBJ2-7
clone_size: once
v_call: TRBV30
d_call: -

cdr3_aa: CASRDRNYEQYF
cdr3_nt: TGTGCCAGCAGGGACCGAAACTACGAGCAGTACTTC
j_call: TRBJ2-7
clone_size: -
v_call: TRBV6-5
d_call: -

cdr3_aa: CASSQDPAGDLREQYF
cdr3_nt: TGTGCCAGCAGCCAAGATCCGGCCGGGGACCTAAGAGAGCAGTACTTC
j_call: TRBJ2-7
clone_size: -
v_call: TRBV5-8
d_call: -

cdr3_aa: CASSRDSTYGYTF
cdr3_nt: TGTGCCAGCAGCCGAGACAGCACTTATGGCTACACCTTC
j_call: TRBJ1-2
clone_size: -
v_call: TRBV7-2
d_call: -

cdr3_aa: CASSFGTSSTGELFF
cdr3_nt: TGTGCCAGCAGCTTCGGGACTAGCAGCACCGGGGAGCTGTTTTTT
j_call: TRBJ2-2
clone_size: -
v_call: TRBV13
d_call: TRBD2

cdr3_aa: CASTRMGEDSPLHF
cdr3_nt: TGTGCCAGCACCAGGATGGGGGAAGATTCACCCCTCCACTTT
j_call: TRBJ1-6
clone_size: once
v_call: TRBV6-1
d_call: -

cdr3_aa: CASSYSHGTQETQYF
cdr3_nt: TGTGCCAGCAGTTACTCGCACGGGACCCAAGAGACCCAGTACTTC
j_call: TRBJ2-5
clone_size: -
v_call: TRBV6-5
d_call: -

cdr3_aa: CASTTVGARSYNEQFF
cdr3_nt: TGTGCCAGCACGACAGTGGGGGCAAGGTCCTACAATGAGCAGTTCTTC
j_call: TRBJ2-1
clone_size: -
v_call: TRBV25-1
d_call: -

cdr3_aa: CASSQETQGTGVSYEQYF
cdr3_nt: TGCGCCAGCAGCCAAGAAACACAGGGGACAGGAGTCTCCTACGAGCAGTACTTC
j_call: TRBJ2-7
clone_size: -
v_call: TRBV4-3
d_call: TRBD1

cdr3_aa: CASSLVGTGAIADTQYF
cdr3_nt: TGCGCCAGCAGCTTGGTGGGGACAGGGGCAATTGCAGATACGCAGTATTTT
j_call: TRBJ2-3
clone_size: -
v_call: TRBV5-1
d_call: TRBD1

cdr3_aa: CSYTHSTGAQYF
cdr3_nt: TGCAGCTATACCCATTCAACTGGAGCGCAGTACTTC
j_call: TRBJ2-7
clone_size: -
v_call: TRBV29-1
d_call: -

cdr3_aa: CASSLAQGTHGYTF
cdr3_nt: TGTGCCAGCAGCTTAGCGCAGGGTACCCATGGCTACACCTTC
j_call: TRBJ1-2
clone_size: -
v_call: TRBV7-2
d_call: -

cdr3_aa: CARTPAGGPDGELFF
cdr3_nt: TGTGCCAGGACTCCGGCGGGAGGGCCTGACGGGGAGCTGTTTTTT
j_call: TRBJ2-2
clone_size: -
v_call: TRBV21-1
d_call: -

cdr3_aa: CASSLARAEQETQYF
cdr3_nt: TGTGCCAGCAGCTTGGCGAGGGCTGAACAAGAGACCCAGTACTTC
j_call: TRBJ2-5
clone_size: -
v_call: TRBV11-1
d_call: -

cdr3_aa: CASSPGTRNTGELFF
cdr3_nt: TGTGCCAGCTCACCGGGGACACGGAACACCGGGGAGCTGTTTTTT
j_call: TRBJ2-2
clone_size: -
v_call: TRBV18
d_call: -

cdr3_aa: CASSEVGTSWGTQYF
cdr3_nt: TGTGCCAGCAGTGAAGTAGGGACTAGCTGGGGGACCCAGTACTTC
j_call: TRBJ2-5
clone_size: -
v_call: TRBV6-1
d_call: TRBD2

cdr3_aa: CSVDGHTGRETEAFF
cdr3_nt: TGCAGCGTTGACGGTCACACAGGGCGTGAGACTGAAGCTTTCTTT
j_call: TRBJ1-1
clone_size: -
v_call: TRBV29-1
d_call: -

cdr3_aa: CASMMELSSYNEQFF
cdr3_nt: TGTGCCAGCATGATGGAACTTAGCTCCTACAATGAGCAGTTCTTC
j_call: TRBJ2-1
clone_size: once
v_call: TRBV6-1
d_call: -

cdr3_aa: CASSSSTHSNNEQFF
cdr3_nt: TGTGCCAGCAGTAGCTCGACTCATTCCAACAATGAGCAGTTCTTC
j_call: TRBJ2-1
clone_size: -
v_call: TRBV27
d_call: -

cdr3_aa: CASSFSGASTGRETQYF
cdr3_nt: TGTGCCAGCAGCTTTTCAGGAGCGAGCACGGGTAGAGAGACCCAGTACTTC
j_call: TRBJ2-5
clone_size: -
v_call: TRBV11-3
d_call: -

cdr3_aa: CASSPPGAHYGYTF
cdr3_nt: TGTGCCAGCAGCCCCCCGGGGGCGCACTATGGCTACACCTTC
j_call: TRBJ1-2
clone_size: few
v_call: TRBV11-2
d_call: -

cdr3_aa: CAWGTVSYEQYF
cdr3_nt: TGTGCCTGGGGGACAGTCTCCTACGAGCAGTACTTC
j_call: TRBJ2-7
clone_size: -
v_call: TRBV30
d_call: TRBD1

cdr3_aa: CASSKGRGQGASYNSPLHF
cdr3_nt: TGTGCCAGCAGCAAAGGTCGGGGACAGGGGGCCTCCTATAATTCACCCCTCCACTTT
j_call: TRBJ1-6
clone_size: -
v_call: TRBV21-1
d_call: -

cdr3_aa: CASSGGPPDTQYF
cdr3_nt: TGTGCCAGCAGCGGGGGGCCCCCAGATACGCAGTATTTT
j_call: TRBJ2-3
clone_size: once
v_call: TRBV5-4
d_call: -

cdr3_aa: CASSFDREGTEAFF
cdr3_nt: TGTGCCAGCAGCTTTGATAGGGAGGGCACTGAAGCTTTCTTT
j_call: TRBJ1-1
clone_size: -
v_call: TRBV7-9
d_call: -

cdr3_aa: CASSRSSGPDYNEQFF
cdr3_nt: TGTGCCAGCAGCCGATCGAGCGGACCTGACTACAATGAGCAGTTCTTC
j_call: TRBJ2-1
clone_size: -
v_call: TRBV7-9
d_call: -

cdr3_aa: CASGLGPSYEQYF
cdr3_nt: TGTGCCAGCGGGCTGGGGCCTTCCTACGAGCAGTACTTC
j_call: TRBJ2-7
clone_size: -
v_call: TRBV27
d_call: -

cdr3_aa: CASSYSRTGDSPLHF
cdr3_nt: TGTGCCAGCAGTTACTCACGGACAGGGGATTCACCCCTCCACTTT
j_call: TRBJ1-6
clone_size: once
v_call: TRBV6-6
d_call: TRBD1

cdr3_aa: CASSQEGTGGGTEAFF
cdr3_nt: TGTGCCAGCAGTCAGGAGGGGACAGGGGGCGGCACTGAAGCTTTCTTT
j_call: TRBJ1-1
clone_size: medium-sized
v_call: TRBV2
d_call: TRBD1

cdr3_aa: CASSSPGEGINIQYF
cdr3_nt: TGTGCCAGCAGTTCCCCGGGGGAGGGGATAAACATTCAGTACTTC
j_call: TRBJ2-4
clone_size: -
v_call: TRBV28
d_call: TRBD2

cdr3_aa: CASSLEAYEQYF
cdr3_nt: TGTGCCAGCAGCTTAGAAGCGTACGAGCAGTACTTC
j_call: TRBJ2-7
clone_size: -
v_call: TRBV12-2
d_call: -

cdr3_aa: CASSSLDRGLEYF
cdr3_nt: TGTGCCAGCAGTTCACTAGACCGGGGGTTGGAGTATTTT
j_call: TRBJ2-3
clone_size: -
v_call: TRBV6-6
d_call: -

cdr3_aa: CASDSNTGELFF
cdr3_nt: TGTGCCTCGGACAGTAACACCGGGGAGCTGTTTTTT
j_call: TRBJ2-2
clone_size: -
v_call: TRBV25-1
d_call: -

cdr3_aa: CATRTDPNTGELFF
cdr3_nt: TGCGCCACCAGGACAGACCCGAACACCGGGGAGCTGTTTTTT
j_call: TRBJ2-2
clone_size: -
v_call: TRBV10-2
d_call: -

cdr3_aa: CASSLVGTGELFF
cdr3_nt: TGCGCCAGCAGCTTGGTGGGGACCGGGGAGCTGTTTTTT
j_call: TRBJ2-2
clone_size: few
v_call: TRBV5-1
d_call: -

cdr3_aa: CSVELVLHPEAFF
cdr3_nt: TGCAGCGTTGAACTGGTCTTGCATCCTGAAGCTTTCTTT
j_call: TRBJ1-1
clone_size: -
v_call: TRBV29-1
d_call: -

cdr3_aa: CASSYRRGGSGEQFF
cdr3_nt: TGTGCCAGCAGTTACCGGCGGGGGGGCTCGGGTGAGCAGTTCTTC
j_call: TRBJ2-1
clone_size: once
v_call: TRBV6-5
d_call: TRBD2

cdr3_aa: CASSQPRTGGGELFF
cdr3_nt: TGCGCCAGCAGCCAACCCAGGACAGGTGGTGGGGAGCTGTTTTTT
j_call: TRBJ2-2
clone_size: -
v_call: TRBV4-1
d_call: TRBD1

cdr3_aa: CASSEQGSYNSPLHF
cdr3_nt: TGTGCCAGCAGCGAACAGGGATCCTATAATTCACCCCTCCACTTT
j_call: TRBJ1-6
clone_size: -
v_call: TRBV2
d_call: -

cdr3_aa: CASSGRGPRGYTF
cdr3_nt: TGTGCCAGCAGCGGCCGAGGGCCGAGAGGCTACACCTTC
j_call: TRBJ1-2
clone_size: -
v_call: TRBV5-6
d_call: -

cdr3_aa: CASSESEGVGQETQYF
cdr3_nt: TGCGCCAGCAGTGAGTCGGAGGGGGTGGGCCAAGAGACCCAGTACTTC
j_call: TRBJ2-5
clone_size: -
v_call: TRBV10-1
d_call: -

cdr3_aa: CASSLTSSYNEQFF
cdr3_nt: TGTGCCAGCAGCTTAACCAGCTCCTACAATGAGCAGTTCTTC
j_call: TRBJ2-1
clone_size: -
v_call: TRBV7-3
d_call: -

cdr3_aa: CASSLAGVLAKNIQYF
cdr3_nt: TGTGCCAGCAGCTTGGCGGGGGTGCTAGCCAAAAACATTCAGTACTTC
j_call: TRBJ2-4
clone_size: -
v_call: TRBV5-4
d_call: -

cdr3_aa: CASSLDPGDLVKETQYF
cdr3_nt: TGCGCCAGCAGCTTGGATCCGGGGGACCTAGTAAAAGAGACCCAGTACTTC
j_call: TRBJ2-5
clone_size: -
v_call: TRBV5-1
d_call: -

cdr3_aa: CASSSDPPGELFF
cdr3_nt: TGCGCCAGCAGTAGCGACCCGCCCGGGGAGCTGTTTTTT
j_call: TRBJ2-2
clone_size: -
v_call: TRBV5-1
d_call: -

cdr3_aa: CASSQELDRGGYGYTF
cdr3_nt: TGCGCCAGCAGCCAAGAGCTGGACAGGGGGGGCTATGGCTACACCTTC
j_call: TRBJ1-2
clone_size: -
v_call: TRBV4-3
d_call: TRBD1

cdr3_aa: CASSFAGTGADTQYF
cdr3_nt: TGTGCCAGCAGCTTTGCCGGGACAGGGGCAGATACGCAGTATTTT
j_call: TRBJ2-3
clone_size: -
v_call: TRBV9
d_call: TRBD1

cdr3_aa: CASSQQGNEQFF
cdr3_nt: TGTGCCAGCAGCCAACAGGGTAATGAGCAGTTCTTC
j_call: TRBJ2-1
clone_size: -
v_call: TRBV5-4
d_call: -

cdr3_aa: CAISEPDRPGYGYTF
cdr3_nt: TGTGCCATCAGTGAGCCGGACAGGCCCGGGTATGGCTACACCTTC
j_call: TRBJ1-2
clone_size: -
v_call: TRBV10-3
d_call: TRBD1